This entry describes one T cell receptor (beta chain). Its target is unknown. At the DNA level, this CDR3 is encoded by other sequences in the same sample as well. These data are taken from a study of shared clonotypes between healthy human individuals. Study-wide results and caveats: When compared with the clonotypes that were shared by all four sorted-subset donors, the non-shared clonotypes turned out to have lower generation probabilities. For naive CD4 cells, 4.5% to 6.5% of clonotypes were shared across a handful of donors. Apart from blood, nothing was sampled; tissue repertoires likely differ.

With 3 bases removed from V and 1 base from J, the gap between germline ends came to 9 bases. This CDR3 has 14 residues. CDR1 is SNHLY, CDR2 FYNNEI, per germline. Clones were read by immunoSEQ multiplex PCR, and TCRdb kept only the in-frame ones, dropping some. The sample yields about 2.4 million clones, more than 90% seen once. V usage is TRBV2 and J usage is TRBJ1-1, with D possibly being TRBD1 (5 bases). The sample comprised naive CD4+ T cells sorted from blood. Described subset: CD45RA+ positively selected. The sequence came from a man younger than 35 in good health. CDR3 protein: CASSEGLPNTEAFF. The CDR3 DNA reads TGTGCCAGCAGTGAGGGACTCCCGAACACTGAAGCTTTCTTT. The whole variable domain, remainder taken from reference TRBV2 and TRBJ1-1, is EPEVTQTPSHQVTQMGQEVILRCVPISNHLYFYWYRQILGQKVEFLVSFYNNEISEKSEIFDDQFSVERPDGSNFTLKIRSTKLEDSAMYFCASSEGLPNTEAFFGQGTRLTVV.